Listed here are 27 T cell receptor beta chains from one sample, sequenced in a study of CD8 T cells in Susac syndrome. Random hexamers were used to reverse transcribe roughly 0.45 to 1 ug of RNA. MiXCR, run by TCRdb on the immunoSEQ multiplex PCR reads, gives a single entry per CDR3 protein. The sample contains approximately 140,000 distinct CDR3 sequences, 94% of which appear only once. The sequenced sample consisted of CD8+ T cells from PBMCs. The origin of the receptors is a human donor in good health.

The rearrangement joins TRBV29-1 to TRBJ2-2; D ambiguous. This CDR3 spans 10 amino acids. V lost 6 bases and J 5 bases, leaving 4 bases between the germline ends. The germline V gene encodes CDR1 SQVTM and CDR2 ANQGSEA. The CDR3 DNA follows: TGCAGCGTCTGGACCGGGGAGCTGTTTTTT. Translated, it gives CSVWTGELFF.

The rearrangement links TRBV7-9 to TRBJ2-5; D possibly corresponds to TRBD1 (6 bases). CDR3 length: 14 residues. V lost 5 bases and J 2 bases, leaving 12 bases between the germline ends. The germline V gene encodes CDR1 SEHNR and CDR2 FQNEAQ (reference sequence). The CDR3 is CASSLQGRQETQYF. The CDR3 DNA is TGTGCCAGCAGCCTACAGGGAAGGCAAGAGACCCAGTACTTC.

This clonotype was seen once. The rearrangement joins TRBV3-1 to TRBJ2-1, with a tentative D call TRBD2 (6 bases). The CDR3 runs 14 residues. The V gene lost 8 bases and the J gene lost 3 bases, with 14 bases spanning the gap. Germline V gene lookup returns CDR1 LGHDT and CDR2 YNNKEL (reference sequence). The CDR3 DNA sequence: TGTGCCAGCTCACCTAGCGACTACTACAATGAGCAGTTCTTC. It codes for CASSPSDYYNEQFF.

The chain carries TRBV3-1 and TRBJ2-2; 8 nucleotides line up with TRBD2. The CDR3 runs to 16 residues. Germline V gene data show CDR1 as LGHDT and CDR2 as YNNKEL (reference sequence). Trimming at V came to 4 bases and at J to 4 bases, leaving 8 bases not matched to a gene. The CDR3 coding sequence is TGTGCCAGCAGCCCCAGCGAACTAGCGGTCACCGGGGAGCTGTTTTTT. Its translation is CASSPSELAVTGELFF.

The chain couples TRBV15 to TRBJ2-1; 7 nucleotides agree with TRBD1. The length of the CDR3 is 12 residues. With 6 bases clipped from V and 9 bases from J, the junction kept 5 bases outside the gene matches. Germline CDR1 and CDR2: LNHNV and YYDKDF (reference sequence). The CDR3 spells CATRTGVGEQFF. The CDR3 coding sequence is TGTGCCACCAGAACAGGGGTGGGTGAGCAGTTCTTC.

This clonotype showed up just a few times. V gene TRBV4-3 combines with J gene TRBJ2-7; 7 nucleotides match TRBD1. From germline, CDR1 is LGHNA and CDR2 YSLEER. V lost 1 base to trimming and J lost 3 bases; unmatched junction nucleotides: 3. CDR3 length: 14 amino acids. CDR3: CASSQGQGDYEQYF. CDR3 sequence (DNA): TGCGCCAGCAGCCAAGGACAGGGTGACTACGAGCAGTACTTC.

V is TRBV30 and J is TRBJ1-1; no firm D call. V was pared by 8 bases and J by 0 bases, with 10 bases between. The CDR3 is 12 residues long. In germline, CDR1 is GTSNPN, CDR2 SVGIG (reference sequence). The CDR3 loop reads CAGKDMNTEAFF. CDR3 bases: TGTGCCGGGAAAGACATGAACACTGAAGCTTTCTTT.

The rearrangement uses TRBV7-2 and TRBJ2-7; a possible D gene is TRBD2 (6 bases). Between the trimmed V and J ends, which lost 4 bases and 6 bases, there was a span of 7 bases. The length of the CDR3 is 11 residues. Germline CDR1 SGHTA, CDR2 FQGNSA. The CDR3 DNA reads as TGTGCCAGCAGCTCGGGGGTCGAGCAGTACTTC. Protein sequence: CASSSGVEQYF.

This chain links TRBV5-1 with TRBJ1-3; 7 bases agree with TRBD1. The CDR3 runs to 14 residues. Looked up from germline, CDR1 is SGHRS and CDR2 is YFSETQ. V was pared by 4 bases and J by 4 bases, with 5 bases of the junction left unmatched. The CDR3 reads CASSLTGVGNTIYF. In nucleotides, the CDR3 is TGCGCCAGCAGCCTCACAGGGGTCGGAAACACCATATATTTT.

The chain carries TRBV27 and TRBJ2-2, with 8 nucleotides matching TRBD2. The germline V gene encodes CDR1 MNHEY and CDR2 SMNVEV (reference sequence). V shed 8 bases and J 4 bases; nucleotides not matched to a gene: 9. The CDR3 is made up of 15 amino acids. The CDR3, as DNA: TGTGCCAGCTCAATAGGACTAGCCGGCACCGGGGAGCTGTTTTTT. This encodes CASSIGLAGTGELFF.

The J gene is TRBJ2-7, the V gene TRBV27, with TRBD2 identical over 7 bases. After removal of 11 bases from V and 3 bases from J, the junction contained 10 bases not matched to a gene. The CDR3 has 13 amino acids. Germline assignment: CDR1 MNHEY and CDR2 SMNVEV (reference sequence). CDR3 residues: CASKGEGYYEQYF. Written as DNA, the CDR3 is TGTGCCTCCAAAGGGGAGGGATACTACGAGCAGTACTTC.

This clonotype was recorded only once. This chain links TRBV28 with TRBJ2-7, with TRBD2 matching 13 bases. Looked up from germline, CDR1 is MDHEN and CDR2 is SYDVKM. Germline trimming cut 4 bases from V and 7 bases from J; bases unmatched to any gene: 4. The CDR3 consists of 14 residues. The CDR3 sequence: CASSSGLAGWEQYF. For the CDR3, the DNA is TGTGCCAGCAGTTCGGGACTAGCGGGATGGGAGCAGTACTTC.

This clonotype appeared once. J is TRBJ2-7 and V is TRBV11-2; 7 bases line up with TRBD1. The CDR3 has 14 amino acids. Germline-derived CDR1 and CDR2 are SGHAT and FQNNGV. Unmatched junction bases numbered 6, after V lost 5 bases and J lost 2 bases. This CDR3 reads CASSAGQAPYEQYF. The CDR3 DNA follows: TGTGCCAGCAGCGCCGGACAGGCCCCCTACGAGCAGTACTTC.

The CDR3 spells CASSQEQAGELFF. The CDR3 coding sequence is TGTGCCAGCAGCCAAGAGCAGGCCGGGGAGCTGTTTTTT. This chain connects TRBV3-1 to TRBJ2-2; D gene ambiguous. Trimming stripped 0 bases from V and 6 bases from J, with 5 bases between. Germline assignment: CDR1 LGHDT and CDR2 YNNKEL (reference sequence). This CDR3 contains 13 residues.

Here the CDR3 reads CATSRERRDRVQETQYF. CDR3 DNA: TGTGCCACCAGCAGAGAGAGGCGGGACAGGGTCCAAGAGACCCAGTACTTC. The V and J genes are TRBV15 and TRBJ2-5; TRBD1 aligns across 9 bases. Germline CDR1 reads LNHNV; CDR2 reads YYDKDF (reference sequence). The CDR3 totals 17 residues. The J segment lost 1 base and the V segment lost 0 bases, leaving 6 bases of the junction unmatched. Together with reference TRBV15 and TRBJ2-5, the CDR3 gives the full variable domain: DAMVIQNPRYQVTQFGKPVTLSCSQTLNHNVMYWYQQKSSQAPKLLFHYYDKDFNNEADTPDNFQSRRPNTSFCFLDIRSPGLGDTAMYLCATSRERRDRVQETQYFGPGTRLLVL.

The V gene is TRBV23-1, the J gene TRBJ1-1; D uncertain. TRBV23-1 is placed among ORFs of uncertain function. The CDR3 runs to 11 residues. Trimming took off 8 bases at V and 4 bases at J, with 8 bases between the two ends. CDR3 amino acids: CASAWITEAFF. Here the CDR3 DNA reads TGCGCCAGCGCATGGATCACTGAAGCTTTCTTT.

This chain joins TRBV27 and TRBJ2-1; D may be TRBD1 or TRBD2 (7 bases each). The CDR3 is made up of 16 amino acids. Trimming stripped 5 bases from V and 2 bases from J, with 16 bases between. The germline V gene has CDR1 MNHEY and CDR2 SMNVEV (reference sequence). CDR3 in amino acids: CASSPQGGGPYNEQFF. The CDR3 region has the DNA TGTGCCAGCAGTCCTCAGGGGGGAGGGCCCTACAATGAGCAGTTCTTC.

The chain couples TRBV29-1 to TRBJ2-7; no clear D. Germline V gene data show CDR1 as SQVTM and CDR2 as ANQGSEA. With 5 bases removed from V and 1 base from J, the gap between germline ends came to 12 bases. The CDR3 totals 13 residues. The CDR3 loop reads CSVIREQSYEQYF. The CDR3 DNA reads TGCAGCGTTATACGTGAACAGTCCTACGAGCAGTACTTC.

The J gene is TRBJ2-7, the V gene TRBV6-5; D remains ambiguous. Germline V gene lookup returns CDR1 MNHEY and CDR2 SVGAGI. There are 13 residues in the CDR3. V was trimmed by 0 bases and J by 4 bases, leaving 7 bases between them. CDR3 nucleotide sequence: TGTGCCAGCAGTTACTCGTCCCTTTACGAGCAGTACTTC. Translating it yields CASSYSSLYEQYF.

The chain has TRBV5-1 and TRBJ2-1; D gene uncertain. Trimming removed 1 base at V and 8 bases at J, with 10 bases between. This CDR3 contains 13 residues. Germline CDR1 and CDR2: SGHRS and YFSETQ. CDR3 coding DNA: TGCGCCAGCAGCTTGTATTTCTCGGATGAGCAGTTCTTC. Translation: CASSLYFSDEQFF.

The chain is built from TRBV18 and TRBJ2-1; D is possibly TRBD2 (6 bases). This CDR3 region has 14 residues. Germline values: CDR1 KGHSH, CDR2 LQKENI. V shed 6 bases and J shed 4 bases, with 13 bases lying between them. The DNA of the CDR3 is TGTGCCAGCTCGGTGCTCGGAGGGTACAATGAGCAGTTCTTC. This codes for CASSVLGGYNEQFF.

The chain uses TRBV7-8 and TRBJ2-5, with D uncertain. The germline CDR1 and CDR2 sequences are SGHVS and FQNEAQ. Trimming cost V 5 bases and J 1 base, with 8 bases left between them. There are 13 residues in the CDR3. As DNA, the CDR3 is TGTGCCAGCAGCCCATCGGCCCAAGAGACCCAGTACTTC. It is translated as CASSPSAQETQYF.

The genes are TRBV7-9 and TRBJ2-5; D is unclear. Trimming removed 0 bases from V and 3 bases from J, with 5 bases in between. Per the germline V gene, CDR1 is SEHNR and CDR2 is FQNEAQ (reference sequence). The CDR3 has 13 amino acids. The CDR3 sequence is CASSLALEETQYF. In DNA form, the CDR3 reads TGTGCCAGCAGCTTAGCACTCGAAGAGACCCAGTACTTC. Together with reference TRBV7-9 and TRBJ2-5, the CDR3 gives the full variable domain: DTGVSQNPRHKITKRGQNVTFRCDPISEHNRLYWYRQTLGQGPEFLTYFQNEAQLEKSRLLSDRFSAERPKGSFSTLEIQRTEQGDSAMYLCASSLALEETQYFGPGTRLLVL.

This chain uses TRBV30 with TRBJ1-2; D may be TRBD1 (5 bases). Germline values: CDR1 GTSNPN, CDR2 SVGIG (reference sequence). This CDR3 comprises 14 residues. The V and J ends lost 4 bases and 5 bases respectively, with 17 bases between them. CDR3 nucleotides: TGTGCCTGGAATTCTCCAGGGATTGGGTATGGCTACACCTTC. Translating it yields CAWNSPGIGYGYTF. Combining the CDR3 with reference TRBV30 and TRBJ1-2 gives the whole variable domain SQTIHQWPATLVQPVGSPLSLECTVEGTSNPNLYWYRQAAGRGLQLLFYSVGIGQISSEVPQNLSASRPQDRQFILSSKKLLLSDSGFYLCAWNSPGIGYGYTFGSGTRLTVV.

The gene calls are TRBV27 and TRBJ1-5, with TRBD1 identical over 9 bases. The germline V gene encodes CDR1 MNHEY and CDR2 SMNVEV (reference sequence). V shed 5 bases and J 1 base; nucleotides not matched to a gene: 3. The CDR3 totals 15 residues. CDR3 residues: CASSLGTGSNQPQHF. The CDR3 DNA reads TGTGCCAGCAGTCTAGGGACAGGGAGCAATCAGCCCCAGCATTTT.

The CDR3 reads CASGGLPTGELFF. As DNA, the CDR3 is TGTGCCAGCGGCGGACTGCCCACCGGGGAGCTGTTTTTT. The gene calls are TRBV27 and TRBJ2-2; possible D gene TRBD2, 5 bases. Germline CDR1 MNHEY, CDR2 SMNVEV (reference sequence). The V and J ends lost 8 bases and 4 bases respectively, with 11 bases between them. This CDR3 region has 13 residues.

V and J are TRBV27 and TRBJ2-7; D tentatively fits TRBD1 or TRBD2 (5 bases each). The V and J ends lost 2 bases and 0 bases respectively, with 8 bases between them. Germline assignment: CDR1 MNHEY and CDR2 SMNVEV (reference sequence). This CDR3 contains 14 residues. For the CDR3, the DNA is TGTGCCAGCAGTTTAGGGGGTAGCTCCTACGAGCAGTACTTC. Translated: CASSLGGSSYEQYF.